This T cell receptor beta chain was documented in a study of T-cell reconstitution after alpha-beta-depleted transplantation in children. In the case of this clonotype: What it binds is not known.

Study-wide results and limits: Reportedly, alpha-beta T cells present about two months post-transplant originated from several hundred expanded clones of graft origin. Where some patients showed high TCRbeta diversity at day 60, it came from recipient T cells and thymic progenitors that had survived. Fresh T-cell production supplied most of the T-cell counts and diversity seen one year after transplant.

The CDR3 consists of 15 residues. Germline trimming cut 0 bases from V and 5 bases from J; bases unmatched to any gene: 6. Germline V gene lookup returns CDR1 SGDLS and CDR2 YYNGEE. Library preparation (for TCRbeta) was performed with unique molecular identifiers. TCRdb redid the calling of the PCR reads with MiXCR, one entry per CDR3 protein. The data hold some 840,000 distinct CDR3 sequences, with roughly 15% observed a single time. The material was PBMCs, mostly from graft donor cells, obtained 360 days after TCRalphabeta/CD19-depleted stem cell transplant. This TCR came from a male patient aged 5 to 17 who had a stem cell transplant for acute lymphoblastic leukemia, so the T cells may come from the graft donor. The chain is built from TRBV9 and TRBJ1-1; 8 positions agree with TRBD1. The CDR3 region is CASSVGAGGWTEAFF. The CDR3 DNA sequence: TGTGCCAGCAGCGTAGGGGCAGGGGGCTGGACTGAAGCTTTCTTT.